This T cell receptor (beta chain) was recorded in a study of immune evolution from preneoplasia to lung adenocarcinoma. Regarding the study as a whole: Top clone frequencies peaked in normal lung, apparently declining through invasive adenocarcinoma. Later-stage lesions appeared to have more T cells, more diversity, less clonality. Highest clonality occurred in KRAS-mutant, not EGFR-mutant or double wild-type, nodules.

The table lists this clone with a count of one. Its antigen is as yet unknown. The germline gives CDR1 LNHDA, CDR2 SQIVND (reference sequence). The CDR3 loop spans 14 amino acids. Trimming left V 5 bases short and J 3 bases short, with 13 bases between. Patients had resection in Japan or China between 2014 and 2017. This table comes from immunoSEQ multiplex PCR, and its TCRdb copy is limited to in-frame clones, with some not included. The table lists 3,000 to 4,500 clones, more than 75% of them singletons, with 5.5% to 8% in the top ten. Input material: FFPE invasive lung adenocarcinoma tissue. This receptor was obtained from a person aged 65 to 85 with invasive lung adenocarcinoma. The V call is TRBV19, the J call TRBJ2-5, with D tentatively TRBD1 (6 bases). CDR3 amino acids: CASSLRAGEETQYF. In nucleotides, the CDR3 is TGTGCCAGTAGTCTTCGGGCAGGGGAAGAGACCCAGTACTTC.